This is a list of T cell receptor beta chains from one sample in a study of beta chain features in type 1 diabetes. Clones were read by immunoSEQ multiplex PCR, and TCRdb kept only the in-frame ones, dropping some. Among under 850,000 clones listed, about an eighth were seen once. The material sequenced was naive CD4+ T cells from blood. These receptors were obtained from a young man with type 1 diabetes. CDR3s include the opening cysteine and the closing phenylalanine or tryptophan. The order of the fields is J gene, CDR3 length, D gene, clone size, V gene, CDR3 DNA, CDR3 protein. A D gene is named only where the DNA matches it firmly. Some rows have no size entry. The others give once, few or many, or a class for an expanded clone.

TRBJ1-5 | 11 | - | few | TRBV4-1 | TGCGCCAGCAGCCAAGATTCTCCCCAGCATTTT | CASSQDSPQHF
TRBJ2-5 | 12 | - | few | TRBV15 | TGTGCCACCAGTGAGAGGGGAGAGTCCCAGTACTTC | CATSERGESQYF
TRBJ2-1 | 12 | - | few | TRBV28 | TGTGCCAGCAGTGCGCCGGGCGGGGAGCAGTTCTTC | CASSAPGGEQFF
TRBJ2-6 | 15 | - | - | TRBV5-1 | TGCGCCAGCAGCTTGGAACGCTCAGGGGCCAACGTCCTGACTTTC | CASSLERSGANVLTF
TRBJ2-1 | 13 | - | few | TRBV27 | TGTGCCAGCAGTTCATTCCCTGACAATGAGCAGTTCTTC | CASSSFPDNEQFF
TRBJ1-2 | 14 | - | - | TRBV7-9 | TGTGCCAGCAGCTTGCAACAGGCGGACTATGGCTACACCTTC | CASSLQQADYGYTF
TRBJ2-3 | 14 | - | - | TRBV18 | TGTGCCAGCTCAAACCACCCCGGCACAGATACGCAGTATTTT | CASSNHPGTDTQYF
TRBJ2-5 | 15 | TRBD1 | once | TRBV10-3 | TGTGCCATCAGTTTCGGGACAGGGACTCAAGAGACCCAGTACTTC | CAISFGTGTQETQYF
TRBJ1-5 | 16 | - | few | TRBV7-8 | TGTGCCAGCAGCTTAGTTGGTGGCAGTAGCAATCAGCCCCAGCATTTT | CASSLVGGSSNQPQHF
TRBJ2-7 | 11 | - | - | TRBV27 | TGTGCCAGCAGTTCATCCTACGAGCAGTACTTC | CASSSSYEQYF
TRBJ2-5 | 13 | - | - | TRBV6-6 | TGTGCCAGCAGTTACTTCGGGCAGGAGACCCAGTACTTC | CASSYFGQETQYF
TRBJ2-1 | 15 | - | - | TRBV27 | TGTGCCAGCAGTTTCCAGCAGGGGGGAAACAATGAGCAGTTCTTC | CASSFQQGGNNEQFF
TRBJ1-1 | 18 | TRBD1 | - | TRBV30 | TGTGCCTGGAGTGTAAAGGAGGCAGCGGGACAGGGGGCCTCCGGCGCTTTCTTT | CAWSVKEAAGQGASGAFF
TRBJ1-2 | 13 | TRBD1 | few | TRBV29-1 | TGCAGCGTCGGGGGACAGGGTTGGTGGGGCTACACCTTC | CSVGGQGWWGYTF
TRBJ2-7 | 12 | - | few | TRBV5-1 | TGCGCCAGCAGCCCTGGACAGCCCGAGGAGTACTTC | CASSPGQPEEYF
TRBJ1-2 | 13 | - | - | TRBV19 | TGTGCCAGTAGTATTCGGGGGAGGGATGGCTACACCTTC | CASSIRGRDGYTF
TRBJ2-5 | 16 | TRBD1 | - | TRBV5-1 | TGCGCCAGCGAAGGGGGCCTTAACCCGCTCGGGGAGACCCAGTACTTC | CASEGGLNPLGETQYF
TRBJ2-4 | 13 | TRBD2 | - | TRBV6-1 | TGTGCCGCCACTAGCGGGGGTCCGAGCATTCAGTACTTC | CAATSGGPSIQYF
TRBJ1-6 | 13 | - | - | TRBV30 | TGTGCCTGGACAGGGACCTATAATTCACCCCTCCACTTT | CAWTGTYNSPLHF
TRBJ2-7 | 14 | - | - | TRBV6-5 | TGTGCCAGCAGTTACAGATTCGTAGGGTACGAGCAGTACTTC | CASSYRFVGYEQYF
TRBJ2-7 | 12 | - | few | TRBV10-3 | TGTGCCATCAGTGCAGACAGCTACGAGCAGTACTTC | CAISADSYEQYF
TRBJ1-5 | 13 | - | - | TRBV7-6 | TGTGCCAGCAGTCCCCCAGAGGGACAGCCCCAGCATTTT | CASSPPEGQPQHF
TRBJ2-2 | 17 | - | few | TRBV15 | TGTGCCACCAGCAGAGTGGACTTCGGGCGCGACACCGGGGAGCTGTTTTTT | CATSRVDFGRDTGELFF
TRBJ2-5 | 15 | - | - | TRBV9 | TGTGCCAGCAGCGTAGCTTCGGGGGTCCAAGAGACCCAGTACTTC | CASSVASGVQETQYF
TRBJ2-1 | 13 | TRBD1 | - | TRBV4-1 | TGCGCCAGCAGCCAACTCGGGACAGGGCCGCAGTTCTTC | CASSQLGTGPQFF
TRBJ2-5 | 15 | TRBD1 | few | TRBV5-8 | TGTGCCAGCAGTTCGACAGGGGAAACTCAAGAGACCCAGTACTTC | CASSSTGETQETQYF
TRBJ1-2 | 15 | - | few | TRBV4-1 | TGCGCCAGCAGCCAAGATAGGCAGGCTAACTATGGCTACACCTTC | CASSQDRQANYGYTF
TRBJ1-5 | 13 | - | - | TRBV7-9 | TGTGCCAGCAGCAGGGACGGTAATCAGCCCCAGCATTTT | CASSRDGNQPQHF
TRBJ2-5 | 14 | - | few | TRBV10-1 | TGCGCCAGCAGTGAGTCCCCCCAGGGGGAGACCCAGTACTTC | CASSESPQGETQYF
TRBJ2-3 | 14 | - | - | TRBV2 | TGTGCCAGCAAAACCCGTACTAGCACAGATACGCAGTATTTT | CASKTRTSTDTQYF
TRBJ1-1 | 12 | - | - | TRBV28 | TGTGCCAGCAGTACCGGGTCCGTCGGAGCTTTCTTT | CASSTGSVGAFF
TRBJ2-5 | 14 | - | few | TRBV5-1 | TGCGCCAGCAGCTTGGTGGAGGCCCGAGAGACCCAGTACTTC | CASSLVEARETQYF
TRBJ2-7 | 13 | - | few | TRBV5-1 | TGCGCCAGCAGCTTGGCAGGGAACTACGAGCAGTACTTC | CASSLAGNYEQYF
TRBJ2-3 | 14 | - | - | TRBV6-5 | TGTGCCAGCAGCATGGCCCGACAGACAGATACGCAGTATTTT | CASSMARQTDTQYF
TRBJ1-4 | 14 | - | few | TRBV30 | TGTGCCTGGAGTGTATCATTAGGAGTTGGAAAACTGTTTTTT | CAWSVSLGVGKLFF
TRBJ2-3 | 15 | TRBD2 | - | TRBV6-5 | TGTGCCAGCAGGCCACTAGCGGGGGTGACAGATACGCAGTATTTT | CASRPLAGVTDTQYF